The 17 T cell receptor beta chains reported below all come from one sample, sequenced in a study of blood T cell repertoires in COVID-19. Sequencing was performed with immunoSEQ multiplex PCR; in TCRdb, only in-frame clones are kept and a portion is missing. The sample consists of 150,000 to 200,000 clones, 60% to 80% of them appearing once. The specimen was peripheral blood. Receptors originate from a man aged 55 to 70 with active or convalescent COVID-19.

V gene TRBV6-5 combines with J gene TRBJ2-1; D not resolved. V lost 2 bases and J 3 bases, leaving 11 bases between the germline ends. This CDR3 spans 15 amino acids. The V gene's germline CDR1 is MNHEY and CDR2 SVGAGI. CDR3 residues: CASSYASTRYNEQFF. For the CDR3, the DNA is TGTGCCAGCAGTTACGCGAGCACCCGCTACAATGAGCAGTTCTTC.

The rearrangement links TRBV3-1 (or the pseudogene TRBV3-2) to TRBJ2-1, with TRBD2 matching 12 bases. CDR1 and CDR2 (germline): LGHDT, YNNKEL (reference sequence). V was clipped by 4 bases and J by 9 bases; unmatched bases: 10. This CDR3 comprises 16 residues. CDR3 amino acids: CASSPPLAGGPAEQFF. In DNA, the CDR3 is TGTGCCAGCAGCCCGCCTCTAGCGGGAGGGCCAGCTGAGCAGTTCTTC.

This rearrangement joins TRBV28 to TRBJ2-2; D is possibly TRBD2 (6 bases). Germline values: CDR1 MDHEN, CDR2 SYDVKM. The CDR3 has 12 amino acids. Trimming removed 11 bases from V and 6 bases from J, with 13 bases in between. Here the CDR3 reads CASNREPGELFF. Written as DNA, the CDR3 is TGTGCCTCCAACCGGGAGCCCGGGGAGCTGTTTTTT.

The chain is built from TRBV6-5 and TRBJ1-1, with 8 positions matching TRBD1. From germline, CDR1 is MNHEY and CDR2 SVGAGI. The length of the CDR3 is 15 residues. Trimming removed 5 bases from V and 4 bases from J; junction bases left unmatched: 9. The CDR3 nucleotides are TGTGCCAGCAGTCCCCGGACAGGGCGAGTCACTGAAGCTTTCTTT. This gives the protein CASSPRTGRVTEAFF.

The table lists this clone with a count of one. The chain combines TRBV7-2 with TRBJ1-2; D ambiguous. This CDR3 is 13 amino acids long. Trimming cost V 5 bases and J 6 bases, with 13 bases left between them. Germline V gene sequence: CDR1 SGHTA, CDR2 FQGNSA. The CDR3 coding sequence is TGTGCCAGCAGCCCTGGAGGGAGGGATGGCTACACCTTC. This codes for CASSPGGRDGYTF.

On this clone: The identical CDR3 is also encoded by other nucleotide sequences in the sample. The CDR3 region is CATSRDRGYYEQYF. The CDR3 bases are TGTGCCACCAGCAGAGATCGGGGGTACTACGAGCAGTACTTC. The rearrangement links TRBV15 to TRBJ2-7; possible D gene TRBD2, 6 bases. The CDR3 is 14 residues long. From germline, CDR1 is LNHNV and CDR2 YYDKDF (reference sequence). V lost 0 bases, J lost 3 bases, and 9 bases lay in between.

The genes are TRBV6-2 or TRBV6-3 and TRBJ2-7, with D tentatively TRBD2 (6 bases). Germline CDR1 reads MNHEY; CDR2 reads SVGEGT. V shed 6 bases and J shed 2 bases, with 14 bases lying between them. The CDR3 spans 14 residues. CDR3 sequence reads: CASSPSEGPYEQYF. CDR3 bases: TGTGCCAGCAGCCCGTCGGAGGGCCCCTACGAGCAGTACTTC.

This clone was seen once. Written as DNA, the CDR3 is TGTGCCAGCAGTTCGACTAGCGGGAGTCTAGATACGCAGTATTTT. Protein sequence: CASSSTSGSLDTQYF. The chain is built from TRBV6-5 and TRBJ2-3; 12 bases agree with TRBD2. The germline gives CDR1 MNHEY, CDR2 SVGAGI. V shed 4 bases and J 5 bases; nucleotides not matched to a gene: 4. CDR3 size: 15 residues.

The chain combines TRBV11-2 with TRBJ2-2, with a weak D call TRBD2 (5 bases). This CDR3 is built from 14 residues. With 1 base removed from V and 5 bases from J, the gap between germline ends came to 8 bases. Germline values: CDR1 SGHAT, CDR2 FQNNGV. This CDR3 is CASSLVEGTGELFF. The CDR3 bases are TGTGCCAGCAGCTTAGTAGAGGGAACCGGGGAGCTGTTTTTT.

The V gene is TRBV6-6, the J gene TRBJ2-1; 7 nucleotides agree with TRBD1. This CDR3 spans 14 amino acids. Germline CDR1 reads MNHNY; CDR2 reads SVGAGI (reference sequence). Trimming at V came to 6 bases and at J to 6 bases, leaving 8 bases not matched to a gene. As DNA, the CDR3 is TGTGCCAGCAGCAACGTGGGACAGCTCAATGAGCAGTTCTTC. Translated, it gives CASSNVGQLNEQFF.

The CDR3 region is CASSQYLAGGSYNEQFF. The CDR3 DNA sequence: TGCGCCAGCAGCCAGTATCTAGCGGGAGGATCCTACAATGAGCAGTTCTTC. The chain couples TRBV4-1 to TRBJ2-1; 11 bases match TRBD2. The CDR3 is made up of 17 amino acids. Germline trimming cut 3 bases from V and 1 base from J; bases unmatched to any gene: 5. CDR1 and CDR2 (germline): MGHRA, YSYEKL.

The chain carries TRBV28 and TRBJ2-1; 10 bases map to TRBD2. V lost 6 bases, J lost 8 bases, and 7 bases stayed unmatched. The CDR3 totals 14 residues. Germline CDR1 and CDR2: MDHEN and SYDVKM. CDR3 nucleotide sequence: TGTGCCAGCAGACCGGGACTAGCGATTGATGAGCAGTTCTTC. As protein: CASRPGLAIDEQFF.

The CDR3 sequence: CASSRRAGTGYEQYF. The CDR3 coding sequence is TGTGCCAGCAGCCGGAGGGCAGGGACAGGATACGAGCAGTACTTC. The chain recombines TRBV3-1 (or the pseudogene TRBV3-2) with TRBJ2-7; 8 bases are shared with TRBD1. The CDR3 length is 15 residues. CDR1 is LGHDT and CDR2 is YNNKEL in the germline V gene (reference sequence). The V gene end was trimmed by 4 bases and the J gene end by 4 bases; junction bases not matched to a gene: 9.

A single count supports this clone. Mismatch with germline at one junction end may stem from a read error. The chain links TRBV6-6 to TRBJ2-1, with 7 bases matching TRBD2. The CDR3 contains 10 residues. Germline V gene lookup returns CDR1 MNHNY and CDR2 SVGAGI (reference sequence). CDR3 nucleotides: TGTGCCACCGGGAGGATGGCGCTGGTCTTC. Protein: CATGRMALVF.

The DNA for the CDR3 is TGTGCCAGTAGTATAGTAGGGACTAGCGGGAGGTACAATGAGCAGTTCTTC. Translation: CASSIVGTSGRYNEQFF. The chain combines TRBV19 with TRBJ2-1, with 15 bases that match TRBD2. Trimming cost V 1 base and J 4 bases; bases outside gene matches: 2. This CDR3 comprises 17 residues. The germline V gene encodes CDR1 LNHDA and CDR2 SQIVND (reference sequence).

V and J are TRBV24-1 and TRBJ2-3, with unresolved D. V gave up 3 bases and J gave up 5 bases, with 17 bases separating them. Germline values: CDR1 KGHDR, CDR2 SFDVKD. There are 16 residues in the CDR3. CDR3 sequence reads: CATSDTEASYGDTQYF. The CDR3, as DNA: TGTGCCACCAGTGATACCGAGGCGAGCTACGGAGATACGCAGTATTTT.

This chain connects TRBV5-1 to TRBJ1-2; the match to TRBD1 covers 10 bases. Germline trimming cut 1 base from V and 0 bases from J; bases unmatched to any gene: 9. Germline CDR1 SGHRS, CDR2 YFSETQ. The CDR3 is 18 amino acids. The CDR3 loop reads CASSLLPGQGYANYGYTF. CDR3 DNA sequence: TGCGCCAGCAGCTTGCTTCCGGGACAGGGGTATGCTAACTATGGCTACACCTTC.